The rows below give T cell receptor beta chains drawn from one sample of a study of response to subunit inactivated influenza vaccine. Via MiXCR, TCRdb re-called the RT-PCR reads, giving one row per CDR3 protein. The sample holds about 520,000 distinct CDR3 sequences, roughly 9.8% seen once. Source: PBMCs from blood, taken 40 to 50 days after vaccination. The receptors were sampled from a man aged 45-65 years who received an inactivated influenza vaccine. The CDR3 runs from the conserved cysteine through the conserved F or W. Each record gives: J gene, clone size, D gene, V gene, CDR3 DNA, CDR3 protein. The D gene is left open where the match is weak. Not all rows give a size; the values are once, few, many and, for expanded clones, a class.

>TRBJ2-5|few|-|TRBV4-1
TGCGCCAGCAGCCAAGTTGGCTTAGCCGGGGGAGAGACCCAGTACTTC
CASSQVGLAGGETQYF
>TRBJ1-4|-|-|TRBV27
TGTGCCAGCAGACTGGTCGCGGCGTTTAATGAAAAACTGTTTTTT
CASRLVAAFNEKLFF
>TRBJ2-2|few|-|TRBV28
TGTGCCAGCAGCTTCGGAGTGAACACCGGGGAGCTGTTTTTT
CASSFGVNTGELFF
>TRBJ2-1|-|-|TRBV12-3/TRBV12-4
TGTGCCAGCAGTCCCTTAACAGCAGATGAGCAGTTCTTC
CASSPLTADEQFF
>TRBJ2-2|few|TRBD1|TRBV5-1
TGCGCCAGCAGACCGGGACAGGGAACCGGGGAGCTGTTTTTT
CASRPGQGTGELFF
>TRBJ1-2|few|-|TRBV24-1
TGTGCCACCAGTGATTTGGACAGAGATAACTATGGCTACACCTTC
CATSDLDRDNYGYTF
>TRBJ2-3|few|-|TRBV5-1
TGCGCCAGCAGTTGGGGGGGCCGGAGCACAGATACGCAGTATTTT
CASSWGGRSTDTQYF
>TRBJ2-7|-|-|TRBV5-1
TGCGCCAGCAGCCTGGGAGTATCGGGGGACCACCTTACTTACGAGCAGTACTTC
CASSLGVSGDHLTYEQYF
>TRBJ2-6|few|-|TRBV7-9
TGTGCCAGCAATGATGGGACGGACTCTGGGGCCAACGTCCTGACTTTC
CASNDGTDSGANVLTF
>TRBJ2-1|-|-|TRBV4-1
TGCGCCAGCAGCCCAGGGTTAGATCGAAATGAGCAGTTCTTC
CASSPGLDRNEQFF
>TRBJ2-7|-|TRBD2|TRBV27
TGTGCCAGCAGTTTACGGGGGGGTCTCGAAGGATTCTACGAGCAGTACTTC
CASSLRGGLEGFYEQYF
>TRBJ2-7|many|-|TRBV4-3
TGCGCCAGCAGCCAAGTAAAGGGAGCAAAGGGGAGAACCTACGAGCAGTACTTC
CASSQVKGAKGRTYEQYF
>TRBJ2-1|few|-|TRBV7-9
TGTGCCAGCAGCTTTGGGGGACTCAACTACAATGAGCAGTTCTTC
CASSFGGLNYNEQFF
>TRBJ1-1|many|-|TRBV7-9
TGTGCCAGCAGCCTAGGTTCTGAAGCTTTCTTT
CASSLGSEAFF
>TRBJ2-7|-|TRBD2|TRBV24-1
TGTGCCACCAGTGACCCCCCCCGGGAGGCCGAGCAGTACTTC
CATSDPPREAEQYF
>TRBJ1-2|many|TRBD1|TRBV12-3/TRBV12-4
TGTGCCAGCAGTTCCCGGACAGGGCATGGCTACACCTTC
CASSSRTGHGYTF
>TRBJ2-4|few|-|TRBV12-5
TGTGCTAGTGGTTTGGCAGGCGGAAACATTCAGTACTTC
CASGLAGGNIQYF